This T cell receptor (beta chain) came from a study of tumor-infiltrating lymphocytes in primary liver carcinoma. About the research overall: There were tumors of stage T1-T3 N0M0, each 4.2 to 10 cm across.

A primer matching the constant region was used to make TCR beta cDNA from approximately 0.55 ug of total RNA. Slightly modified ARM-PCR served as the procedure for the TCR beta libraries. These libraries came from three rounds of nested multiplex PCR. The first two PCR rounds used TRBV1-TRBV30 forward primers with a C-beta reverse primer, nine to eleven cycles each. TCRdb independently ran MiXCR on the multiplex PCR reads; one entry per CDR3 protein. The sample yields about 92,000 distinct CDR3 sequences, around 68% seen once. Extraction of RNA together with DNA used roughly 18-32 mg of unsorted bulk tissue. With chronic HBV infection, the patients were also treatment-naive. CDR3 length: 14 amino acids. V was clipped by 6 bases and J by 0 bases, with 15 bases between them. Germline lookup yields CDR1 GTSNPN and CDR2 SVGIG (reference sequence). About this clonotype itself: Antigen: not known.

General study points: Blood trailed tumors significantly in top-250-clone fraction (p = 0.039).

The sample taken for sequencing was tumor-adjacent normal liver tissue. The chain joins TRBV30 to TRBJ2-7; TRBD1 might be the D (5 bases). This TCR came from a man in his forties with primary liver carcinoma and hepatitis B virus infection. The CDR3 protein is CACYPTGNSYEQYF. CDR3 nucleotides: TGTGCCTGTTACCCTACAGGCAACTCCTACGAGCAGTACTTC.